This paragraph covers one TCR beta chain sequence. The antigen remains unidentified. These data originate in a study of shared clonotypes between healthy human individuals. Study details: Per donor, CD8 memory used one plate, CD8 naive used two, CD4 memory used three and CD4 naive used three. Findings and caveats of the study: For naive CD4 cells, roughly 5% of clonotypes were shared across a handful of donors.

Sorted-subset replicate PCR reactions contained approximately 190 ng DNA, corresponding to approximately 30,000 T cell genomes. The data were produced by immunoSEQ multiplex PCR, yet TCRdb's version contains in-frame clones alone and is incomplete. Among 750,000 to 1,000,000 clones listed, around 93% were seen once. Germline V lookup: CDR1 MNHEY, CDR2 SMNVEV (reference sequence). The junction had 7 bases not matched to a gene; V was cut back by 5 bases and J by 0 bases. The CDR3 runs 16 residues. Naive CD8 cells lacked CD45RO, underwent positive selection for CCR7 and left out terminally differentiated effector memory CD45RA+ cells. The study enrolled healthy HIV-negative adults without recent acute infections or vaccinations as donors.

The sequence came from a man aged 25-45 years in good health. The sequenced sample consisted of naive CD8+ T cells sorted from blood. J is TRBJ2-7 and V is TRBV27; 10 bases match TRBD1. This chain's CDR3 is CASSPRTGGNSYEQYF. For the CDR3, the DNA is TGTGCCAGCAGTCCTAGGACAGGGGGGAACTCCTACGAGCAGTACTTC.